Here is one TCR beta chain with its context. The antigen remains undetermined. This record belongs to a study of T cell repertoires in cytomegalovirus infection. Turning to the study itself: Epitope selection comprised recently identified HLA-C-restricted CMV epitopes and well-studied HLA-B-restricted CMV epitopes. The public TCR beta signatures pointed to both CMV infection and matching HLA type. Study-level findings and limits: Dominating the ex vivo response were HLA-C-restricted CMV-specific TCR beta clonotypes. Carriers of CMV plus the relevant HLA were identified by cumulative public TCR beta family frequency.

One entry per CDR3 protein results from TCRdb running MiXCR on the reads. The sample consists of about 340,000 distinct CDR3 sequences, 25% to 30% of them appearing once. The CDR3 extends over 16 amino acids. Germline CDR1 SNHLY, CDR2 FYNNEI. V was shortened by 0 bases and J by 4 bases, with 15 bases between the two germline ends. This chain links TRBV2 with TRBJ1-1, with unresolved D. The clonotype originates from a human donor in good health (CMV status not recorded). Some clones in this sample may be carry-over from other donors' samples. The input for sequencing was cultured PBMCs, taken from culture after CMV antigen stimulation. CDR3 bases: TGTGCCAGCAGTGAAGCGCTAAGGGCTCGGGGCACTGAAGCTTTCTTT. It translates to CASSEALRARGTEAFF.